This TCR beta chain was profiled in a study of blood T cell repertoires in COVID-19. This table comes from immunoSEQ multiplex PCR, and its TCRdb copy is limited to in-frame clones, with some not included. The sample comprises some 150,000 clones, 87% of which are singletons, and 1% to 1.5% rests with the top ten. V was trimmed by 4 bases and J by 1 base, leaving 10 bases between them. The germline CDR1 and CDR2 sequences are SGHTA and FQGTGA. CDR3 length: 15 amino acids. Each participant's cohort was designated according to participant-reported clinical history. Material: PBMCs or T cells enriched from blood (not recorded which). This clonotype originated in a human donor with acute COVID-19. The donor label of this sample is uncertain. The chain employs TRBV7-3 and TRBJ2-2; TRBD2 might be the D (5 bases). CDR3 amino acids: CASSSRGQNTGELFF. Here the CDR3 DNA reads TGTGCCAGCAGCTCCCGAGGGCAGAACACCGGGGAGCTGTTTTTT.